This record concerns one T cell receptor (beta chain) sequence. What it recognizes is unknown. The data were taken from a study of cytomegalovirus exposure and HLA in healthy donors. Regarding the study as a whole: Using a false discovery rate of 0.05, a later analysis showed that 16,000 or so TCR beta sequences were associated with HLA alleles. Later work found most CMV-associated TCR beta chains apparently HLA-restricted. The authors later linked a missense DCLRE1C variant to TCR beta V- and J-gene trimming.

The study ran its PCR with 60 Vbeta and 13 Jbeta primers. Assay used: immunoSEQ multiplex PCR; TCRdb lists only in-frame clones, some missing. Here the sample spans about 140,000 clones, roughly four fifths being singletons. Sequences were obtained from PBMCs. The TCR originated in a human donor in good health.

The CDR3 here is CASSPSRRGLGETQYF. The CDR3 region has the DNA TGCGCCAGCAGCCCCAGCCGGAGAGGGCTCGGAGAGACCCAGTACTTC. V and J are TRBV5-1 and TRBJ2-5, with D perhaps matching TRBD2 (5 bases). Per the germline V gene, CDR1 is SGHRS and CDR2 is YFSETQ. This CDR3 contains 16 residues. The V end lost 4 bases, the J end lost 4 bases, and 20 bases lay between the germline ends.